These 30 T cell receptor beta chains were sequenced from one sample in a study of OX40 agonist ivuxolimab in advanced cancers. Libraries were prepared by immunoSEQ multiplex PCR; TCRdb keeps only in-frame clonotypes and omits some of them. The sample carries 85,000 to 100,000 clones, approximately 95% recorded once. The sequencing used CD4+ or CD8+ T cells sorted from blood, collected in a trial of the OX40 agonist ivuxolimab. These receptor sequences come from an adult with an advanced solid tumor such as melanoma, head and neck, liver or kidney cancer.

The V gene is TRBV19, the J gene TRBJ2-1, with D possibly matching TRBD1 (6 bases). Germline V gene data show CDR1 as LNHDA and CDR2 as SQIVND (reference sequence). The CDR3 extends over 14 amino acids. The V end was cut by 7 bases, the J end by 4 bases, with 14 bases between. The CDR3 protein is CASTTDSQYNEQFF. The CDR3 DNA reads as TGTGCCAGTACCACGGACAGCCAATACAATGAGCAGTTCTTC.

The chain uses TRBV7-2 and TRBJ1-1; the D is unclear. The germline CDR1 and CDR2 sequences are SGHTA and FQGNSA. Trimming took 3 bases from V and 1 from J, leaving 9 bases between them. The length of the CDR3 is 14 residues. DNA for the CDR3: TGTGCCAGCAGCTTGAGCGGCACGAACACTGAAGCTTTCTTT. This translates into CASSLSGTNTEAFF.

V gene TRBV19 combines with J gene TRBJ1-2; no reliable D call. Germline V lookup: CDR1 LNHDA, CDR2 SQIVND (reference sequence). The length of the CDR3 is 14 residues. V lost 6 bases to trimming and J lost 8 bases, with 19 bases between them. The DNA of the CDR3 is TGTGCCAGTAGGACCGGATGGGCGTTCGGGGGCTACACCTTC. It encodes CASRTGWAFGGYTF. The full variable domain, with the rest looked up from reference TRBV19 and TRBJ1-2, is DGGITQSPKYLFRKEGQNVTLSCEQNLNHDAMYWYRQDPGQGLRLIYYSQIVNDFQKGDIAEGYSVSREKKESFPLTVTSAQKNPTAFYLCASRTGWAFGGYTFGSGTRLTVV.

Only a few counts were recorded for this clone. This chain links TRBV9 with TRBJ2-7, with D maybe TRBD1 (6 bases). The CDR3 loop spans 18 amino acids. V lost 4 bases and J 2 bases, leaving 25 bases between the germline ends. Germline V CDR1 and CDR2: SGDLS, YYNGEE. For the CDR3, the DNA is TGTGCCAGCAGCCCACGGGATTGGAGGACAGCGAATCCCTACGAGCAGTACTTC. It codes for CASSPRDWRTANPYEQYF.

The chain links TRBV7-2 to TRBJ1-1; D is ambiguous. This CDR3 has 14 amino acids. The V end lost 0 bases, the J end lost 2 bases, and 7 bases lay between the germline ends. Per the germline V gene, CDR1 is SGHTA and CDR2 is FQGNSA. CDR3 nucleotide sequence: TGTGCCAGCAGCTTAGCGGCAGCAAACACTGAAGCTTTCTTT. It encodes CASSLAAANTEAFF. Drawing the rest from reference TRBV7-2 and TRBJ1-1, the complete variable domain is GAGVSQSPSNKVTEKGKDVELRCDPISGHTALYWYRQSLGQGLEFLIYFQGNSAPDKSGLPSDRFSAERTGGSVSTLTIQRTQQEDSAVYLCASSLAAANTEAFFGQGTRLTVV.

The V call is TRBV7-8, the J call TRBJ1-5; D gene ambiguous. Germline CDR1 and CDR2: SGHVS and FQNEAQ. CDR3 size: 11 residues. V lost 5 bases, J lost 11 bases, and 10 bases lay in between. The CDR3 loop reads CASSNDGAQHF. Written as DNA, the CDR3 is TGTGCCAGCAGCAACGACGGGGCCCAGCATTTT.

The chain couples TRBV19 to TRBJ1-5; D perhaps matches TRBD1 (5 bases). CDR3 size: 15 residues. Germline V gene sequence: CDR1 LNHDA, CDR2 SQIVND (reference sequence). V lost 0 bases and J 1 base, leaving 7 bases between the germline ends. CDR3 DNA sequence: TGTGCCAGTAGTATAGACAGGGCGAGCAATCAGCCCCAGCATTTT. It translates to CASSIDRASNQPQHF.

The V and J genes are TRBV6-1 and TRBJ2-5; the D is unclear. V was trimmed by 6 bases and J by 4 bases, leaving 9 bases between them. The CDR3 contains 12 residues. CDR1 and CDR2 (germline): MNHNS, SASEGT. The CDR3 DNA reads TGTGCCAGCAGGGGCCGCGGAGAGACCCAGTACTTC. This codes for CASRGRGETQYF.

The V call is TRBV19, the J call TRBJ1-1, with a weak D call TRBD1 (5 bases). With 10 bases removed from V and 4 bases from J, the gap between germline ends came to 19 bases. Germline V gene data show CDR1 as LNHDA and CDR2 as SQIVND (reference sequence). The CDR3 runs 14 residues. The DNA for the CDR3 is TGTGCCACTCTTCCGAGGAGGGGATTCACTGAAGCTTTCTTT. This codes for CATLPRRGFTEAFF.

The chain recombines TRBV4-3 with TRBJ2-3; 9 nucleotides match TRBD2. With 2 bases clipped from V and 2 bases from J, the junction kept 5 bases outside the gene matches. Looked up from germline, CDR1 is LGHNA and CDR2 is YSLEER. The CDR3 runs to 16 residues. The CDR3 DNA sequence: TGCGCCAGCAGCCAATCCCTAGCGGGAATCACAGATACGCAGTATTTT. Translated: CASSQSLAGITDTQYF.

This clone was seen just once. CDR3 region: CASSERAYSNQPQHF. The CDR3 coding sequence is TGTGCCAGCAGTGAAAGGGCATATAGCAATCAGCCCCAGCATTTT. The J gene is TRBJ1-5, the V gene TRBV6-1; D not resolved. This CDR3 region has 15 residues. V lost 2 bases to trimming and J lost 0 bases, with 8 bases between them. Germline CDR1 reads MNHNS; CDR2 reads SASEGT.

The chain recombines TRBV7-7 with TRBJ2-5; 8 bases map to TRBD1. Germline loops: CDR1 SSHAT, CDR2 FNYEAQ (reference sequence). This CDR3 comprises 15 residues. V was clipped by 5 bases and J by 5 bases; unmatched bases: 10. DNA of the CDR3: TGTGCCAGCAGCCCAAACAGGGGGTGGGACGAGACCCAGTACTTC. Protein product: CASSPNRGWDETQYF.

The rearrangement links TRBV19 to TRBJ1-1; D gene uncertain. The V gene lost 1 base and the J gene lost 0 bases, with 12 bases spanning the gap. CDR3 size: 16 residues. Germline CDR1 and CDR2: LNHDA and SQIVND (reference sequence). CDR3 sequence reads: CASSIVAGLVNTEAFF. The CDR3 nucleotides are TGTGCCAGTAGTATAGTAGCGGGTTTAGTGAACACTGAAGCTTTCTTT.

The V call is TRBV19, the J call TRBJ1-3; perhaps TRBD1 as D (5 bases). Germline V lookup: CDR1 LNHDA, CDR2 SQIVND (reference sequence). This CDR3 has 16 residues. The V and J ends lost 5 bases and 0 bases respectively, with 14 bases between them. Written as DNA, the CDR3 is TGTGCCAGTAGTCGGACGGGGGGAAGCTCTGGAAACACCATATATTTT. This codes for CASSRTGGSSGNTIYF.

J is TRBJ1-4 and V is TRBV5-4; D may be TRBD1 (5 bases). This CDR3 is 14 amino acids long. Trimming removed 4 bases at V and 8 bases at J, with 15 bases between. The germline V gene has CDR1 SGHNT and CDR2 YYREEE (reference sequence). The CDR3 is CASSPDSDSEKLFF. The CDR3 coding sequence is TGTGCCAGCAGCCCTGACTCAGACAGCGAAAAACTGTTTTTT.

The CDR3 DNA is TGTGCCAGCAGCGTAGGGTCGAGAGGACAAGAGACCCAGTACTTC. Translating gives CASSVGSRGQETQYF. The genes are TRBV9 and TRBJ2-5, with no clear D. Germline V CDR1 and CDR2: SGDLS, YYNGEE. Trimming stripped 0 bases from V and 2 bases from J, with 11 bases between. The CDR3 runs 15 residues.

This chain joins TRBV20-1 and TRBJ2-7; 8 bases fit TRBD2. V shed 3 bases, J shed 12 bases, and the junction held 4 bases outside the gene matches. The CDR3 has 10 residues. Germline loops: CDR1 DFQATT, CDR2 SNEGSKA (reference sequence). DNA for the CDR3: TGCAGTGCTAGCGGGGGGGAACCGTACTTC. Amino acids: CSASGGEPYF.

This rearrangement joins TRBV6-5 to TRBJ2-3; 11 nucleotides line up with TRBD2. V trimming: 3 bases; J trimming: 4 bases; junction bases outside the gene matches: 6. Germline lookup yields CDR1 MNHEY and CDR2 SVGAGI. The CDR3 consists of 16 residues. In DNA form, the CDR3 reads TGTGCCAGCAGTTATCTAGCGGGGGGCGGTGCAGATACGCAGTATTTT. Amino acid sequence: CASSYLAGGGADTQYF.

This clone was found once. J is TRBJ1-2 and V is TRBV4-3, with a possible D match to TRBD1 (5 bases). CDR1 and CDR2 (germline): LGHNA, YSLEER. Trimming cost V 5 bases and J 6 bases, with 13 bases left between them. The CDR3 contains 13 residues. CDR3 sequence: CASSYRRVDGYTF. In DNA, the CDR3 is TGCGCCAGCAGCTACCGCAGGGTTGATGGCTACACCTTC.

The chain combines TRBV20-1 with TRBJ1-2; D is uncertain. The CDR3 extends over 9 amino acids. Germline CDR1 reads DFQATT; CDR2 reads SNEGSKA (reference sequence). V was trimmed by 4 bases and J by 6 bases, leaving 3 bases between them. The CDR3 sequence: CSAKDGYTF. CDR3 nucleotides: TGCAGTGCTAAAGATGGCTACACCTTC.

The CDR3: CASSSGPSGANVLTF. As DNA, the CDR3 is TGTGCCAGCAGTTCCGGTCCCTCTGGGGCCAACGTCCTGACTTTC. This chain joins TRBV27 and TRBJ2-6, with D hard to call. CDR1 MNHEY and CDR2 SMNVEV come from the germline V gene (reference sequence). Trimming left V 4 bases short and J 0 bases short, with 7 bases between. The CDR3 has 15 residues.

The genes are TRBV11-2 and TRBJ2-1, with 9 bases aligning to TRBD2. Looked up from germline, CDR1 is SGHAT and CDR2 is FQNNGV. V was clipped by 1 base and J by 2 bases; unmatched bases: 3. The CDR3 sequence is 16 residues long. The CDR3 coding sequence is TGTGCCAGCAGCTTAGTTGGCGGGGGGGCCTACAATGAGCAGTTCTTC. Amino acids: CASSLVGGGAYNEQFF.

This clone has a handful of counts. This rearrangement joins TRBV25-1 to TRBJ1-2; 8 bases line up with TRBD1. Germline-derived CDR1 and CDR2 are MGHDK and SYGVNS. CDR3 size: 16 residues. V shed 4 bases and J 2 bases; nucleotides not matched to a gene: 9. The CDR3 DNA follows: TGTGCCAGCAGTGGCACCCAGGGGGCGGCGAACTATGGCTACACCTTC. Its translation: CASSGTQGAANYGYTF.

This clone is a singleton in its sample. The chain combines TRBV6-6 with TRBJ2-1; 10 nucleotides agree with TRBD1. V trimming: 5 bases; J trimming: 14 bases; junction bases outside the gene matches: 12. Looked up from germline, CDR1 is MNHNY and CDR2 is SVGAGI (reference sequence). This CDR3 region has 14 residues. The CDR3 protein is CASSTQESGTGEFF. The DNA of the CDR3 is TGTGCCAGCAGTACCCAAGAATCCGGGACAGGGGAGTTCTTC.

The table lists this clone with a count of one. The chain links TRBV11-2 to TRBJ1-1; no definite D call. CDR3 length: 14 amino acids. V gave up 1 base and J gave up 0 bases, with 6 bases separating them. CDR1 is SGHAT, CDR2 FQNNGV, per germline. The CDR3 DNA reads TGTGCCAGCAGCTTAGCCAGCTTGAACACTGAAGCTTTCTTT. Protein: CASSLASLNTEAFF.

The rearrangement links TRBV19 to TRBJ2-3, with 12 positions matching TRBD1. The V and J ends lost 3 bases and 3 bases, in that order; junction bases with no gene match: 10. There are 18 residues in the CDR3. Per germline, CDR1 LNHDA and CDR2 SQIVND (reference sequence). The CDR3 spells CASSMWAGQGAPTDTQYF. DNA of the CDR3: TGTGCCAGTAGTATGTGGGCGGGACAGGGGGCTCCTACAGATACGCAGTATTTT. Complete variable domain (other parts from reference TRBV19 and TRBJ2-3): DGGITQSPKYLFRKEGQNVTLSCEQNLNHDAMYWYRQDPGQGLRLIYYSQIVNDFQKGDIAEGYSVSREKKESFPLTVTSAQKNPTAFYLCASSMWAGQGAPTDTQYFGPGTRLTVL.

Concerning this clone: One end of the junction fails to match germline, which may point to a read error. The CDR3 region is CASSLESRTDTQYF. The CDR3 DNA follows: TGTGCCAGCAGCTTAGAGTCGCGCACGGATACGCAGTATTTT. V gene TRBV7-6 combines with J gene TRBJ2-3, with D uncertain. The V gene's germline CDR1 is SGHVS and CDR2 FNYEAQ. The CDR3 consists of 14 residues.

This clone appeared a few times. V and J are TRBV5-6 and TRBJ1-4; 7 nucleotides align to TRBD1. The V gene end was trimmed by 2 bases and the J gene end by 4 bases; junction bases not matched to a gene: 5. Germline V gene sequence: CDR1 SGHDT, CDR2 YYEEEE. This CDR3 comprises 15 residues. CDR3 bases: TGTGCCAGCAGCTTCCGGGACAGACGTAATGAAAAACTGTTTTTT. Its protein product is CASSFRDRRNEKLFF.

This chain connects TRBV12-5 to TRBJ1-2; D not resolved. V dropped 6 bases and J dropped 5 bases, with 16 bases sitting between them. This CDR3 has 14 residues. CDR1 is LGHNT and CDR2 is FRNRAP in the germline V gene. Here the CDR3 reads CASGPSRNAYGYTF. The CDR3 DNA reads TGTGCTAGTGGCCCGAGTAGGAATGCGTATGGCTACACCTTC.

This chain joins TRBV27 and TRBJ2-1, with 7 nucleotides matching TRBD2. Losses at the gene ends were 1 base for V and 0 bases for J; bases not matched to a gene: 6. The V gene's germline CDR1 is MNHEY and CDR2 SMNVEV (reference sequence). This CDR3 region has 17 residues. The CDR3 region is CASSLLASGRSYNEQFF. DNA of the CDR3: TGTGCCAGCAGTTTATTGGCTAGCGGACGCTCCTACAATGAGCAGTTCTTC.